This T cell receptor beta chain stems from a study of blood T cell repertoires in COVID-19. V shed 3 bases and J 9 bases; nucleotides not matched to a gene: 7. CDR3 length: 13 residues. Sequencing used immunoSEQ multiplex PCR; TCRdb keeps in-frame clones, though not all of them. This sample has fewer than 150,000 clones, with 70% to 90% found just once. The TCR originated in a middle-aged man with acute or convalescent COVID-19. The J gene is TRBJ2-5, the V gene TRBV12-3 or TRBV12-4; 7 nucleotides align to TRBD1. Sequenced sample: peripheral blood. The CDR3 loop is CASSFGTGAAQYF. CDR3 in DNA: TGTGCCAGCAGTTTTGGAACAGGGGCCGCCCAGTACTTC.